A single sample is the source of the 14 T cell receptor beta chains below, sequenced in a study of read filtering for tumor transcriptome and immune sequencing. This library used roughly 400 ng RNA and molecular barcoded adaptors spanning alpha/delta and beta/gamma chains. TCRdb ran MiXCR on the reads and lists one entry per CDR3 protein. The data hold about 86,000 distinct CDR3 sequences, with 12% observed a single time. Sequenced material: a population of CD138-negative cells sorted from bone marrow. These receptors originate from a donor at least 40 years old with multiple myeloma.

V usage is TRBV7-2 and J usage is TRBJ1-5; D gene uncertain. This CDR3 contains 14 residues. Between the trimmed V and J ends, which lost 4 bases and 9 bases, there was a span of 16 bases. Germline CDR1 SGHTA, CDR2 FQGNSA. The CDR3, as DNA: TGTGCCAGCAGCTCAGCCTATACTACGGGGCCCCAGCATTTT. Translating gives CASSSAYTTGPQHF.

This clonotype has a count of ten or more. The rearrangement links TRBV21-1 to TRBJ1-1; the table assigns TRBD1, which was not confirmed against the DNA. TRBV21-1 is reported as a pseudogene. There are 13 residues in the CDR3. CDR3 protein: CASSKKTGDEAFF. The DNA of the CDR3 is TGTGCCAGCAGCAAAAAGACGGGGGATGAAGCTTTCTTT.

This clonotype was seen many times. The V call is TRBV4-1, the J call TRBJ2-1; D could derive from TRBD1 or TRBD2 (5 bases each). Germline CDR1 and CDR2: MGHRA and YSYEKL. The CDR3 extends over 16 amino acids. V was trimmed by 0 bases and J by 7 bases, leaving 16 bases between them. CDR3 in amino acids: CASSQDPGRWMNEQFF. The CDR3 nucleotides read TGCGCCAGCAGCCAAGATCCGGGACGTTGGATGAATGAGCAGTTCTTC.

This clonotype was detected ten times or more. This chain links TRBV3-1 with TRBJ2-2, with D perhaps matching TRBD1 or TRBD2 (5 bases each). The CDR3 has 15 amino acids. Germline CDR1 is LGHDT and CDR2 is YNNKEL (reference sequence). The V and J ends lost 4 bases and 5 bases respectively, with 14 bases between them. The CDR3 region has the DNA TGTGCCAGCAGCCCAATGAAGGGACGTACCGGGGAGCTGTTTTTT. Its protein product is CASSPMKGRTGELFF.

The chain has TRBV4-1 and TRBJ1-5, with D uncertain. V was pared by 0 bases and J by 5 bases, with 11 bases between. This CDR3 has 15 amino acids. Germline V lookup: CDR1 MGHRA, CDR2 YSYEKL. The CDR3 DNA is TGCGCCAGCAGCCAAGATGGAGGGAATTATCAGCCCCAGCATTTT. This sequence encodes CASSQDGGNYQPQHF.

This clonotype occurred a few times. This sequence joins TRBV5-1 and TRBJ2-5; a weak D match, TRBD1 (6 bases). The V gene lost 2 bases and the J gene lost 1 base, with 12 bases spanning the gap. CDR1 and CDR2 from the germline V gene are SGHRS and YFSETQ. This CDR3 contains 15 residues. CDR3 DNA sequence: TGCGCCAGCAGCTTCGGCAGGGGTGGCCAAGAGACCCAGTACTTC. It specifies CASSFGRGGQETQYF. The full variable domain, its missing parts supplied by reference TRBV5-1 and TRBJ2-5, is KAGVTQTPRYLIKTRGQQVTLSCSPISGHRSVSWYQQTPGQGLQFLFEYFSETQRNKGNFPGRFSGRQFSNSRSEMNVSTLELGDSALYLCASSFGRGGQETQYFGPGTRLLVL.

This clonotype has a count of ten or more. V gene TRBV11-2 combines with J gene TRBJ2-1, with D possibly called TRBD1 or TRBD2 (5 bases each). The CDR3 spans 17 residues. Trimming stripped 1 base from V and 4 bases from J, with 17 bases between. CDR1 is SGHAT and CDR2 is FQNNGV in the germline V gene. Written as DNA, the CDR3 is TGTGCCAGCAGCTTAGTGGGTTGGGGACCCCTGTACAATGAGCAGTTCTTC. It codes for CASSLVGWGPLYNEQFF. Drawing the rest from reference TRBV11-2 and TRBJ2-1, the complete variable domain is EAGVAQSPRYKIIEKRQSVAFWCNPISGHATLYWYQQILGQGPKLLIQFQNNGVVDDSQLPKDRFSAERLKGVDSTLKIQPAKLEDSAVYLCASSLVGWGPLYNEQFFGPGTRLTVL.

At least ten counts were recorded for this clonotype. This sequence joins TRBV9 and TRBJ2-5; D may be TRBD2 (6 bases). This CDR3 comprises 15 residues. Between the trimmed V and J ends, which lost 0 bases and 4 bases, there was a span of 13 bases. The germline CDR1 and CDR2 sequences are SGDLS and YYNGEE. CDR3 in amino acids: CASSVVGSGSETQYF. CDR3 nucleotides: TGTGCCAGCAGCGTAGTCGGGAGCGGATCAGAGACCCAGTACTTC.

This clonotype occurred many times. The genes are TRBV29-1 and TRBJ1-1; no reliable D call. The CDR3 extends over 11 amino acids. Trimming stripped 2 bases from V and 1 base from J, with 2 bases between. Germline V gives CDR1 SQVTM, CDR2 ANQGSEA. CDR3 residues: CSVERNTEAFF. The CDR3 coding sequence is TGCAGCGTTGAACGGAACACTGAAGCTTTCTTT.

Remarks on this clonotype: Compared with germline, one end of the junction differs, possibly owing to a read error. This sequence joins TRBV7-9 and TRBJ2-2, with 8 positions matching TRBD1. The CDR3 loop spans 17 amino acids. CDR1 and CDR2 from the germline V gene are SEHNR and FQNEAQ (reference sequence). The CDR3 sequence: CTSSLEIGTGNTGELFF. The CDR3 region has the DNA TGTACCAGCAGCTTAGAGATCGGGACAGGCAACACCGGGGAGCTGTTTTTT. Using reference TRBV7-9 and TRBJ2-2 for the parts outside the CDR3, the full variable domain is DTGVSQNPRHKITKRGQNVTFRCDPISEHNRLYWYRQTLGQGPEFLTYFQNEAQLEKSRLLSDRFSAERPKGSFSTLEIQRTEQGDSAMYLCTSSLEIGTGNTGELFFGEGSRLTVL.

This clonotype was seen at least ten times. V and J are TRBV7-9 and TRBJ2-5; D might be TRBD2 (5 bases). CDR3 length: 14 residues. Germline-derived CDR1 and CDR2 are SEHNR and FQNEAQ (reference sequence). The V end was cut by 5 bases, the J end by 4 bases, with 14 bases between. The CDR3 spells CASSPRLAGETQYF. The CDR3 coding sequence is TGTGCCAGCAGCCCTCGGCTAGCTGGAGAGACCCAGTACTTC.

As for this clonotype: No conserved phenylalanine or tryptophan ends this CDR3, so it is likely a read error. The genes are TRBV18 and TRBJ2-5; no reliable D call. V shed 0 bases and J shed 5 bases, with 7 bases lying between them. Germline V gene sequence: CDR1 KGHSH, CDR2 LQKENI. The CDR3 loop spans 13 amino acids. The CDR3 DNA follows: TGTGCCAGCTCACCACCTCCCCCGGAGACCCAGTACTAC. Amino acid sequence: CASSPPPPETQYY.

The table lists this clonotype with many counts. One junction end does not reproduce the germline sequence, and a read error may be involved. The V and J genes are TRBV7-2 and TRBJ1-2; TRBD1 aligns across 12 bases. The CDR3 is 13 amino acids. Germline V gives CDR1 SGHTA, CDR2 FQGNSA. CDR3 DNA sequence: TGTGCCAGCAGCTTAGGGGCGGGACAGGGGGCCTCCTTC. Encoded protein: CASSLGAGQGASF.

This clonotype showed up many times. The V gene is TRBV7-2, the J gene TRBJ2-7; D may be TRBD1 or TRBD2 (5 bases each). CDR1 is SGHTA, CDR2 FQGNSA, per germline. The CDR3 covers 14 residues. Trimming stripped 3 bases from V and 2 bases from J, with 11 bases between. DNA for the CDR3: TGTGCCAGCAGCTTTTTCCGGGGCCCCTACGAGCAGTACTTC. This gives the protein CASSFFRGPYEQYF.